This T cell receptor beta chain stems from a study of T cells in Graves' hyperthyroidism and ophthalmopathy. The study's findings and limits: Blood held most thyroid clonotypes expanded above 0.001 frequency. By a 13 V-J model, ophthalmopathy was set apart from stable hyperthyroidism.

Using more than 7.5 ml of fresh peripheral blood, PBMCs were prepared. The germline V and J ends were trimmed by 2 bases and 3 bases, with 11 bases remaining between them. The CDR3 sequence is 14 residues long. Germline CDR1 reads SNHLY; CDR2 reads FYNNEI. Many counts were recorded for this clonotype. Its cognate antigen is unknown. RNA transcripts served as the template for amplifying TCR beta CDR3 regions. The primer set for the first-round RT-PCR of the TCR CDR3 was HTBI. A single record per CDR3 protein comes from TCRdb applying MiXCR to the multiplex PCR reads. The sample yields about 590,000 distinct CDR3 sequences, approximately 15% seen once.

The J gene is TRBJ2-7, the V gene TRBV2; TRBD1 is a possible D gene (5 bases). This TCR was sampled from a woman younger than 45 with Graves' hyperthyroidism. The sample consisted of blood. CDR3 in amino acids: CASSEWGESYEQYF. CDR3 DNA: TGTGCCAGCAGTGAATGGGGCGAGAGCTACGAGCAGTACTTC.